One and the same sample provided the 20 T cell receptor beta chains below, sequenced in a study of cytomegalovirus exposure and HLA in healthy donors (dated by TCRdb to 2015 to 2018). The method behind the library was the immunoSEQ multiplex PCR assay. The multiplex PCR relied on a mix of 60 forward primers for TCR Vbeta segments and 13 reverse primers for TCR Jbeta segments. The source is immuneACCESS, and TCRdb retained only in-frame sequences with V and J called. Part of the clones is not carried over; for the studies checked, unresolved V genes explain less than half of this, and the remainder is unexplained. This sample's table carries 70,000 or so clones. Jointly, the top ten make up approximately 5.4% of the sample. Specimen: PBMCs. The receptors originated from a man aged 35-49 years in good health and CMV-seronegative.

The chain is built from TRBV7-2 and TRBJ1-1; TRBD1 might be the D (5 bases). This CDR3 is 14 amino acids long. CDR1 is SGHTA, CDR2 FQGNSA, per germline. Trimming removed 4 bases from V and 0 bases from J, with 9 bases in between. CDR3 sequence reads: CASSSTAMNTEAFF. The CDR3 nucleotides read TGTGCCAGCAGCTCGACAGCCATGAACACTGAAGCTTTCTTT.

V and J are TRBV7-6 and TRBJ2-7, with a possible D match to TRBD1 (5 bases). V lost 3 bases, J lost 2 bases, and 11 bases lay in between. The CDR3 extends over 14 amino acids. Germline V gene lookup returns CDR1 SGHVS and CDR2 FNYEAQ. CDR3 sequence: CASSFKGLAYEQYF. CDR3 DNA sequence: TGTGCCAGCAGCTTTAAGGGGTTAGCCTACGAGCAGTACTTC.

The rearrangement joins TRBV19 to TRBJ1-4; the D is unclear. V lost 5 bases and J lost 8, with 18 bases in between. The CDR3 contains 15 residues. Germline-derived CDR1 and CDR2 are LNHDA and SQIVND (reference sequence). The DNA for the CDR3 is TGTGCCAGTAGTCCCATCGGCAGAAGAGGGGAAAAACTGTTTTTT. Protein: CASSPIGRRGEKLFF.

CDR3 loop: CASSAGMYNEQFF. DNA of the CDR3: TGTGCCAGCAGTGCAGGGATGTACAATGAGCAGTTCTTC. The gene calls are TRBV6-4 and TRBJ2-1; perhaps TRBD1 as D (5 bases). The CDR3 spans 13 residues. In germline, CDR1 is MRHNA, CDR2 SNTAGT. Trimming left V 4 bases short and J 4 bases short, with 8 bases between.

The chain couples TRBV30 to TRBJ1-5; a possible D gene is TRBD1 (5 bases). Germline assignment: CDR1 GTSNPN and CDR2 SVGIG (reference sequence). Trimming cost V 2 bases and J 5 bases, with 16 bases left between them. The CDR3 covers 15 residues. CDR3 region: CAWSHLSGKHQPQHF. CDR3 bases: TGTGCCTGGAGTCATCTTTCAGGGAAGCATCAGCCCCAGCATTTT.

V usage is TRBV7-9 and J usage is TRBJ2-7; D possibly corresponds to TRBD1 (6 bases). Trimming shortened V by 7 bases and J by 1 base, and 17 bases separated the two germline ends. The CDR3 sequence is 15 residues long. CDR1 is SEHNR, CDR2 FQNEAQ, per germline (reference sequence). The CDR3 loop is CASTFMADSSYEQYF. CDR3 sequence (DNA): TGTGCCAGCACCTTTATGGCGGACAGTTCCTACGAGCAGTACTTC.

The chain links TRBV4-3 to TRBJ2-2, with 13 nucleotides matching TRBD2. Germline CDR1 LGHNA, CDR2 YSLEER. Trimming removed 4 bases from V and 7 bases from J; junction bases left unmatched: 9. This CDR3 has 17 amino acids. CDR3 in amino acids: CASSPGTSGAEVGELFF. The CDR3 DNA reads TGCGCCAGCAGCCCGGGGACTAGCGGGGCGGAGGTCGGGGAGCTGTTTTTT.

The gene calls are TRBV28 and TRBJ1-4; D is unresolved. The V end lost 8 bases, the J end lost 0 bases, and 13 bases lay between the germline ends. The CDR3 length is 15 residues. Germline V gene lookup returns CDR1 MDHEN and CDR2 SYDVKM. The CDR3 sequence is CASGPGFSTNEKLFF. CDR3 nucleotide sequence: TGTGCCAGCGGGCCGGGGTTTTCAACTAATGAAAAACTGTTTTTT.

The chain couples TRBV19 to TRBJ2-2; 8 bases are a match to TRBD1. The CDR3 is 16 residues long. Per the germline V gene, CDR1 is LNHDA and CDR2 is SQIVND (reference sequence). V trimming: 10 bases; J trimming: 4 bases; junction bases outside the gene matches: 14. Written as DNA, the CDR3 is TGTGCCACCTCCAAGGACAGGACAGGGTCCACCGGGGAGCTGTTTTTT. It is translated as CATSKDRTGSTGELFF.

The chain combines TRBV19 with TRBJ2-3, with TRBD1 matching 8 bases. Losses at the gene ends were 6 bases for V and 2 bases for J; bases not matched to a gene: 7. CDR1 is LNHDA and CDR2 is SQIVND in the germline V gene (reference sequence). The CDR3 contains 15 residues. The CDR3 sequence: CASRDRELDTDTQYF. The CDR3 bases are TGTGCCAGTAGGGACAGGGAGTTGGACACAGATACGCAGTATTTT.

The V and J genes are TRBV7-2 and TRBJ1-2; possible D gene TRBD1, 5 bases. Germline V gene lookup returns CDR1 SGHTA and CDR2 FQGNSA. Trimming left V 5 bases short and J 1 base short, with 8 bases between. CDR3 size: 13 residues. CDR3 sequence reads: CASSPGDNYGYTF. The CDR3 DNA reads TGTGCCAGCAGCCCGGGGGATAACTATGGCTACACCTTC.

The V gene is TRBV30, the J gene TRBJ1-5; D possibly corresponds to TRBD1 (6 bases). The CDR3 has 17 amino acids. Germline V gene data show CDR1 as GTSNPN and CDR2 as SVGIG (reference sequence). V was pared by 5 bases and J by 0 bases, with 20 bases between. CDR3 DNA sequence: TGTGCCTGGCCAGGGGAGAGCTACAGCTATAGCAATCAGCCCCAGCATTTT. Protein sequence: CAWPGESYSYSNQPQHF.

This chain uses TRBV4-2 with TRBJ1-2, with D unclear. Germline values: CDR1 LGHNA, CDR2 YNFKEQ. This CDR3 region has 16 residues. V dropped 0 bases and J dropped 7 bases, with 18 bases sitting between them. The CDR3 coding sequence is TGTGCCAGCAGCCAAGATCTTGAGCGGAGCGTGGGTGGCTACACCTTC. Translating gives CASSQDLERSVGGYTF.

The DNA for the CDR3 is TGCAGCGTTGATCTTCAGGGCGCGAACACTGAAGCTTTCTTT. Translation gives CSVDLQGANTEAFF. The chain is built from TRBV29-1 and TRBJ1-1; a weak D match, TRBD1 (5 bases). Trimming removed 3 bases at V and 1 base at J, with 12 bases between. The CDR3 covers 14 residues. Germline values: CDR1 SQVTM, CDR2 ANQGSEA.

The rearrangement links TRBV28 to TRBJ1-1, with a weak D call TRBD1 (6 bases). Germline V lookup: CDR1 MDHEN, CDR2 SYDVKM. This CDR3 has 14 residues. V was pared by 6 bases and J by 4 bases, with 15 bases between. CDR3 in amino acids: CASRIQGDGTEAFF. CDR3 in DNA: TGTGCCAGCAGGATACAGGGTGATGGCACTGAAGCTTTCTTT.

This chain connects TRBV7-9 to TRBJ1-4; perhaps TRBD1 as D (6 bases). This CDR3 has 16 amino acids. Trimming pared 6 bases from V and 0 bases from J, leaving 14 bases between. Germline values: CDR1 SEHNR, CDR2 FQNEAQ (reference sequence). This chain's CDR3 is CASRSTGSATNEKLFF. The CDR3 nucleotides read TGTGCCAGCAGATCGACAGGTTCCGCAACTAATGAAAAACTGTTTTTT.

The chain combines TRBV7-9 with TRBJ2-7; 7 bases are shared with TRBD1. Unmatched junction bases numbered 6, after V lost 5 bases and J lost 2 bases. CDR1 is SEHNR, CDR2 FQNEAQ, per germline (reference sequence). CDR3 size: 14 residues. The CDR3 DNA reads TGTGCCAGCAGCCTACGGGACAGAGCCTACGAGCAGTACTTC. Residues: CASSLRDRAYEQYF.

The chain carries TRBV7-8 and TRBJ1-5; weak D call: TRBD1 (6 bases). The CDR3 extends over 16 amino acids. Germline loops: CDR1 SGHVS, CDR2 FQNEAQ. Trimming left V 3 bases short and J 0 bases short, with 12 bases between. The CDR3 here is CASSFRGQPSNQPQHF. The CDR3 nucleotides read TGTGCCAGCAGCTTTCGGGGACAACCTAGCAATCAGCCCCAGCATTTT.

CDR3: CASNRQGQDTEAFF. The CDR3 DNA is TGTGCCAGCAACCGACAGGGGCAGGACACTGAAGCTTTCTTT. This chain joins TRBV6-5 and TRBJ1-1, with 8 bases aligning to TRBD1. The CDR3 sequence is 14 residues long. Germline V gives CDR1 MNHEY, CDR2 SVGAGI. V lost 7 bases, J lost 3 bases, and 7 bases stayed unmatched.

This rearrangement joins TRBV19 to TRBJ1-5; D perhaps matches TRBD1 (5 bases). Per the germline V gene, CDR1 is LNHDA and CDR2 is SQIVND (reference sequence). Trimming left V 1 base short and J 5 bases short, with 12 bases between. CDR3 size: 15 residues. For the CDR3, the DNA is TGTGCCAGTAGTATAGGTGGGGCCCTATATCAGCCCCAGCATTTT. This encodes CASSIGGALYQPQHF.